These 23 T cell receptor beta chains originate from one sample sequenced in a study of memory CD4+ T cells and cytomegalovirus serostatus. Single viable CD3+CD4+CD8-CD45RO+ cells were sorted as the memory CD4+ T cells. Sequencing used immunoSEQ multiplex PCR; TCRdb keeps in-frame clones, though not all of them. The table includes about 26,000 clones, around 75% detected once. The sample taken for sequencing was memory CD4+ T cells from blood. The receptors originated from an adult in good health and CMV-seronegative.

The J gene is TRBJ2-7, the V gene TRBV5-8, with 9 bases identical to TRBD1. The CDR3 contains 16 residues. Trimming at V came to 3 bases and at J to 4 bases, leaving 11 bases not matched to a gene. Germline V gene lookup returns CDR1 SGHTS and CDR2 YDEGEE. CDR3 nucleotide sequence: TGTGCCAGCAGCTCAATAACCGGGACAGGGACTTACGAGCAGTACTTC. This gives the protein CASSSITGTGTYEQYF.

J is TRBJ1-5 and V is TRBV19, with TRBD1 matching 7 bases. The CDR3 extends over 18 amino acids. V lost 2 bases, J lost 4 bases, and 14 bases stayed unmatched. CDR1 and CDR2 from the germline V gene are LNHDA and SQIVND (reference sequence). CDR3 nucleotide sequence: TGTGCCAGTAGTATAAACTCCTCGGGAACAGGGGATAATCAGCCCCAGCATTTT. It translates to CASSINSSGTGDNQPQHF.

V usage is TRBV27 and J usage is TRBJ1-2, with D maybe TRBD1 (6 bases). Germline CDR1 reads MNHEY; CDR2 reads SMNVEV (reference sequence). V lost 6 bases, J lost 4 bases, and 12 bases lay in between. This CDR3 contains 13 residues. The CDR3 reads CASRNGGSYGYTF. The CDR3 DNA reads as TGTGCCAGCAGAAACGGGGGCAGCTATGGCTACACCTTC.

CDR3 sequence (DNA): TGCGCCAGCAGCCAAGAGAGTTTGCAAGTCCATGAGCAGTTCTTC. Its translation is CASSQESLQVHEQFF. V gene TRBV4-1 combines with J gene TRBJ2-1, with D unresolved. In germline, CDR1 is MGHRA, CDR2 YSYEKL. The CDR3 length is 15 residues. V lost 0 bases to trimming and J lost 8 bases, with 14 bases between them.

The chain carries TRBV7-3 and TRBJ2-7; perhaps TRBD1 as D (5 bases). V was pared by 0 bases and J by 3 bases, with 6 bases between. The CDR3 is made up of 13 amino acids. CDR1 and CDR2 from the germline V gene are SGHTA and FQGTGA. The CDR3 DNA follows: TGTGCCAGCAGCTTAACCCAGGGCTACGAGCAGTACTTC. Translating gives CASSLTQGYEQYF.

This chain joins TRBV25-1 and TRBJ1-2, with 9 bases lining up with TRBD1. Germline V gene sequence: CDR1 MGHDK, CDR2 SYGVNS. The CDR3 runs 15 residues. V lost 6 bases and J lost 5; bases outside the gene matches: 10. CDR3: CASSTNLGTGYGYTF. For the CDR3, the DNA is TGTGCCAGCAGCACGAATCTCGGGACAGGGTATGGCTACACCTTC.

The chain is built from TRBV6-5 and TRBJ2-2, with TRBD1 matching 10 bases. Germline lookup yields CDR1 MNHEY and CDR2 SVGAGI. J was trimmed by 6 bases and V by 6 bases; bases with no gene match: 7. The CDR3 contains 15 residues. Written as DNA, the CDR3 is TGTGCCAGCAGACCCCTGGGACAGGGGCCCGGGGAGCTGTTTTTT. Translating gives CASRPLGQGPGELFF.

The rearrangement uses TRBV20-1 and TRBJ2-7, with D hard to call. CDR1 and CDR2 from the germline V gene are DFQATT and SNEGSKA (reference sequence). The V end lost 6 bases, the J end lost 1 base, and 7 bases lay between the germline ends. This CDR3 spans 11 amino acids. The CDR3 sequence is CSASRSYEQYF. In DNA form, the CDR3 reads TGCAGTGCCAGTAGGTCCTACGAGCAGTACTTC.

The gene calls are TRBV19 and TRBJ2-3, with D unresolved. The CDR3 extends over 14 amino acids. Germline V gene sequence: CDR1 LNHDA, CDR2 SQIVND (reference sequence). The V end was cut by 4 bases, the J end by 3 bases, with 11 bases between. CDR3 nucleotides: TGTGCCAGTAGTACCCAGGTGGGGACAGATACGCAGTATTTT. This translates into CASSTQVGTDTQYF.

The chain employs TRBV6-5 and TRBJ2-1; 7 bases are a match to TRBD1. Trimming cost V 8 bases and J 2 bases; bases outside gene matches: 6. Germline V gene lookup returns CDR1 MNHEY and CDR2 SVGAGI. The CDR3 runs 14 residues. The CDR3 nucleotides are TGTGCCAGCCAGAGGGGGCAAACCTACAATGAGCAGTTCTTC. Residues: CASQRGQTYNEQFF.

The rearrangement links TRBV5-5 to TRBJ2-7, with 8 positions matching TRBD1. This CDR3 region has 11 residues. Unmatched junction bases numbered 7, after V lost 7 bases and J lost 10 bases. Germline values: CDR1 SGHKS, CDR2 YYEKEE (reference sequence). The CDR3 coding sequence is TGTGCCAGCGGACAGGACAGGGCCCAGTACTTC. Translated, it gives CASGQDRAQYF.

This rearrangement joins TRBV15 to TRBJ2-5, with D possibly TRBD2 on 6 matching bases. CDR3 size: 15 residues. The V end lost 3 bases, the J end lost 4 bases, and 15 bases lay between the germline ends. In germline, CDR1 is LNHNV, CDR2 YYDKDF (reference sequence). CDR3 in amino acids: CATSSNGGSGETQYF. CDR3 DNA: TGTGCCACCAGCAGTAACGGGGGTTCGGGAGAGACCCAGTACTTC.

As to this clone: The identical CDR3 is also encoded by other nucleotide sequences in the sample. The V call is TRBV28, the J call TRBJ1-1; D is uncertain. Germline CDR1 reads MDHEN; CDR2 reads SYDVKM. The CDR3 has 15 residues. V shed 2 bases and J shed 1 base, with 11 bases lying between them. The CDR3 coding sequence is TGTGCCAGCAGTTTAGTGAGTGCAGGGAACACTGAAGCTTTCTTT. Translating gives CASSLVSAGNTEAFF.

The chain couples TRBV4-1 to TRBJ2-7, with TRBD1 as a possible D gene (6 bases). The germline gives CDR1 MGHRA, CDR2 YSYEKL. This CDR3 is 13 amino acids long. With 2 bases removed from V and 8 bases from J, the gap between germline ends came to 13 bases. The CDR3 coding sequence is TGCGCCAGCAGCCAACTCACTGGGGACAAGCAGTACTTC. This gives the protein CASSQLTGDKQYF.

This chain joins TRBV7-9 and TRBJ2-4; D perhaps matches TRBD2 (5 bases). The V end was cut by 2 bases, the J end by 1 base, with 12 bases between. CDR3 length: 16 amino acids. Germline values: CDR1 SEHNR, CDR2 FQNEAQ (reference sequence). The CDR3 coding sequence is TGTGCCAGCAGCTTACATGCGAGGGCGGCCAAAAACATTCAGTACTTC. This translates into CASSLHARAAKNIQYF.

This clone was detected only a few times. This sequence joins TRBV4-2 and TRBJ1-2, with 7 positions matching TRBD1. The CDR3 is 15 residues long. Losses at the gene ends were 4 bases for V and 8 bases for J; bases not matched to a gene: 13. In germline, CDR1 is LGHNA, CDR2 YNFKEQ. CDR3 nucleotides: TGTGCCAGCAGCCGTCTGGGGGAGGGGGCGAGGGGCTACACCTTC. Its translation: CASSRLGEGARGYTF.

V is TRBV5-4 and J is TRBJ2-1, with D perhaps assigned TRBD1 or TRBD2 (7 bases each). V was shortened by 4 bases and J by 0 bases, with 11 bases between the two germline ends. In germline, CDR1 is SGHNT, CDR2 YYREEE (reference sequence). This CDR3 is built from 15 residues. This CDR3 reads CASSSGTDSYNEQFF. CDR3 DNA sequence: TGTGCCAGCAGCAGCGGGACAGACTCCTACAATGAGCAGTTCTTC.

This clone was counted between two and nine times. The gene calls are TRBV4-1 and TRBJ1-5, with D hard to call. CDR1 is MGHRA, CDR2 YSYEKL, per germline. The length of the CDR3 is 15 residues. Trimming took off 2 bases at V and 0 bases at J, with 8 bases between the two ends. CDR3 residues: CASSQLQNSNQPQHF. CDR3 bases: TGCGCCAGCAGCCAACTACAGAATAGCAATCAGCCCCAGCATTTT.

V is TRBV11-3 and J is TRBJ2-3, with D uncertain. The V gene lost 5 bases and the J gene lost 4 bases, with 10 bases spanning the gap. CDR1 is SGHNT, CDR2 YENEEA, per germline. CDR3 length: 13 amino acids. Here the CDR3 reads CASSRGSPDTQYF. CDR3 nucleotides: TGTGCCAGCAGCCGTGGTAGCCCAGATACGCAGTATTTT.

In this sample, this clone turned up once. V gene TRBV19 combines with J gene TRBJ1-1, with a weak D call TRBD1 (5 bases). The V gene lost 0 bases and the J gene lost 5 bases, with 16 bases spanning the gap. Germline V gene lookup returns CDR1 LNHDA and CDR2 SQIVND (reference sequence). This CDR3 has 16 amino acids. The CDR3 loop is CASSIDQGWGTTEAFF. The CDR3 DNA is TGTGCCAGTAGTATAGATCAGGGATGGGGGACGACTGAAGCTTTCTTT.

The chain carries TRBV5-4 and TRBJ2-3; 11 bases align to TRBD2. J was trimmed by 0 bases and V by 2 bases; bases with no gene match: 2. Looked up from germline, CDR1 is SGHNT and CDR2 is YYREEE (reference sequence). This CDR3 region has 16 residues. The CDR3 here is CASSFLAGGSTDTQYF. CDR3 bases: TGTGCCAGCAGCTTTCTAGCGGGGGGTAGCACAGATACGCAGTATTTT.

Of note for this clone: The same CDR3 can be traced to other DNA sequences in this sample. The chain has TRBV5-8 and TRBJ2-1, with a possible D match to TRBD1 (5 bases). The CDR3 covers 15 residues. Germline loops: CDR1 SGHTS, CDR2 YDEGEE. Trimming left V 0 bases short and J 1 base short, with 8 bases between. CDR3 region: CASSLGTGSYNEQFF. The CDR3, as DNA: TGTGCCAGCAGCTTGGGAACAGGTTCCTACAATGAGCAGTTCTTC.

The chain has TRBV2 and TRBJ2-7; TRBD2 aligns across 7 bases. Per the germline V gene, CDR1 is SNHLY and CDR2 is FYNNEI. The CDR3 sequence is 18 residues long. V was clipped by 0 bases and J by 0 bases; unmatched bases: 11. The CDR3 DNA sequence: TGTGCCAGCAGTGAAGCGCTTTCCGTTGGCGGGAGCTCCTACGAGCAGTACTTC. Protein sequence: CASSEALSVGGSSYEQYF.